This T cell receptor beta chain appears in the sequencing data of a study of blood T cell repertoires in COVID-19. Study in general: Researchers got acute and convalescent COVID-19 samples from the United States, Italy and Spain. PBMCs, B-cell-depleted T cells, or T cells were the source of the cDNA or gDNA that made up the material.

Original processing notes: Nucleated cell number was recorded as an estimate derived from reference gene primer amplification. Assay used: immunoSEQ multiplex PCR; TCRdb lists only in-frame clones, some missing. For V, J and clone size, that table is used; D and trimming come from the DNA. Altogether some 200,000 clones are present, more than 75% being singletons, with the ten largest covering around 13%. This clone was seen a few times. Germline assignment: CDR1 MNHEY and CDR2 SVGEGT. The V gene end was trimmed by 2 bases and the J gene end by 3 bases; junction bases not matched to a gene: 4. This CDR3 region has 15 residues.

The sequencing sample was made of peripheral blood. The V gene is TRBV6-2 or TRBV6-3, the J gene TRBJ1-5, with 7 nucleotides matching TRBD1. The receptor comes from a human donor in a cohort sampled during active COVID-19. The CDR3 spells CASSYRDSLNQPQHF. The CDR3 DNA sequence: TGTGCCAGCAGTTACCGGGACAGCCTCAATCAGCCCCAGCATTTT.